This T cell receptor beta chain was recorded in a study of shared clonotypes between healthy human individuals. Repertoires were generated with immunoSEQ multiplex PCR, while TCRdb's copy carries only in-frame clones and drops some. Of roughly 2.5 million clones in the sample, around nine tenths are singletons; the top ten hold roughly 0.13%. Looked up from germline, CDR1 is MNHEY and CDR2 is SVGAGI. The CDR3 is 13 amino acids. Between the trimmed V and J ends, which lost 5 bases and 0 bases, there was a span of 8 bases. This sequence originates from a man younger than 30 in good health. This chain uses TRBV6-5 with TRBJ2-7; D uncertain. The sequenced sample consisted of naive CD4+ T cells sorted from blood. Subset indicated: CD45RA+ positively selected. The CDR3 protein is CASSQTNSYEQYF. The CDR3 coding sequence is TGTGCCAGCAGTCAGACGAACTCCTACGAGCAGTACTTC.